This T cell receptor (beta chain) stems from a study of CD8 T cells in ankylosing spondylitis. Overall study findings and caveats: Clones linked to disease, bearing a CD8+ phenotype, were relatively rare in peripheral blood. The study identified a TCR beta motif of under ten highly homologous variants that appeared characteristic of ankylosing spondylitis blood. Clones tied to disease were said to be significantly enriched in matched ankylosing spondylitis synovial fluid.

V was cut by 4 bases and J by 8 bases, with 9 bases left in between. Looked up from germline, CDR1 is SGHKS and CDR2 is YYEKEE (reference sequence). The CDR3 extends over 12 amino acids. Worth noting for this clonotype: Its specificity is not known.

Each TCR beta library was made by quantitative 5'-RACE that incorporated molecular barcodes. Each CDR3 protein gets one entry after TCRdb re-called the 5' RACE reads with MiXCR. The sample shows a few hundred thousand distinct CDR3 sequences, about 19% of them seen only once. Sequencing used blood, either unsorted or a sorted T cell fraction (not recorded which). This clonotype was obtained from a male donor with ankylosing spondylitis or in good health (not recorded which). The rearrangement links TRBV5-5 to TRBJ1-4; D unresolved. This CDR3 is CASSPGPEKLFF. The DNA for the CDR3 is TGTGCCAGCAGCCCCGGACCAGAAAAACTGTTTTTT. Together with reference TRBV5-5 and TRBJ1-4, the CDR3 gives the full variable domain: DAGVTQSPTHLIKTRGQQVTLRCSPISGHKSVSWYQQVLGQGPQFIFQYYEKEERGRGNFPDRFSARQFPNYSSELNVNALLLGDSALYLCASSPGPEKLFFGSGTQLSVL.